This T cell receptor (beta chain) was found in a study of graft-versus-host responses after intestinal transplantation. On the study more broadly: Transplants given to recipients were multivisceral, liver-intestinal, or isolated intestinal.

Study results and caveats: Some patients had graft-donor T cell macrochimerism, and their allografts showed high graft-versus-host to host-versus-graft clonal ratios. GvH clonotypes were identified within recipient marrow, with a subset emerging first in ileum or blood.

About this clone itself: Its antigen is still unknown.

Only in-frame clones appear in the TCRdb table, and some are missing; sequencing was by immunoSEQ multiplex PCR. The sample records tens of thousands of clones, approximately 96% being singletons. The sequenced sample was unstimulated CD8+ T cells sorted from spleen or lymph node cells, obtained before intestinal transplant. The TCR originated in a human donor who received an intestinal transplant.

The CDR3 nucleotides are TGCAGCGTTGAAGTGCCCAGCGCGAGCTCCTACAATGAGCAGTTCTTC. The encoded protein is CSVEVPSASSYNEQFF. The J gene is TRBJ2-1, the V gene TRBV29-1; D is uncertain. The length of the CDR3 is 16 residues. Germline loops: CDR1 SQVTM, CDR2 ANQGSEA. The ends were cut back, 1 base at V and 0 bases at J, with 13 bases in the middle.